Below are 30 T cell receptor beta chains sequenced from a single sample in a study of beta chain features in type 1 diabetes (dated by TCRdb to the late 2010s). Study-wide findings and limitations: A moderate but significant shortening of TCRB CDR3 length was observed in type 1 diabetes patients in all four CD4+ subsets.

These receptors have no identified antigens. Library creation used the immunoSEQ multiplex PCR assay. The entire isolated RNA was reverse transcribed using the High Capacity cDNA Reverse Transcription Kit, and thus expressed TCRB transcripts were sequenced. Imported from immuneACCESS, the table was reduced by TCRdb to in-frame sequences with V and J called. These copies leave out some clones; in studies compared against another copy, an unresolved V gene accounts for under half, and the cause of the remainder is not known. This sample lists about 370,000 clones; 8% to 10% were detected once. The top ten constitute around 0.66% of the sample. Material: central memory CD4+ T cells from blood. The source of these receptors is a man aged 25 to 40 with type 1 diabetes.

This rearrangement joins TRBV6-5 to TRBJ1-2, with TRBD1 matching over 8 bases. Germline lookup yields CDR1 MNHEY and CDR2 SVGAGI. This CDR3 contains 13 residues. V trimming: 5 bases; J trimming: 10 bases; junction bases outside the gene matches: 9. Here the CDR3 reads CASSIRDRSSYTF. The CDR3 nucleotides read TGTGCCAGCAGTATCCGGGACAGGTCCTCCTACACCTTC.

Notes on this clone: A much bigger clone sits one base away, suggesting this may be a read error. The chain recombines TRBV10-3 with TRBJ2-1; D possibly corresponds to TRBD2 (5 bases). The CDR3 spans 12 residues. Germline V gives CDR1 ENHRY, CDR2 SYGVKD. The chain's CDR3 is CASSYSGNEQFF. The CDR3 region has the DNA TGTGCCAGCAGTTACTCGGGGAATGAGCAGTTCTTC.

The chain links TRBV30 to TRBJ1-2; 9 bases are shared with TRBD1. The length of the CDR3 is 16 residues. Germline V lookup: CDR1 GTSNPN, CDR2 SVGIG (reference sequence). The V segment lost 3 bases and the J segment 4 bases; nucleotides outside the gene matches: 12. CDR3 DNA: TGTGCCTGGAGCATAATCCGGGACAGGGCCCGCTATGGCTACACCTTC. It codes for CAWSIIRDRARYGYTF. Filled out from reference TRBV30 and TRBJ1-2, the complete variable domain reads SQTIHQWPATLVQPVGSPLSLECTVEGTSNPNLYWYRQAAGRGLQLLFYSVGIGQISSEVPQNLSASRPQDRQFILSSKKLLLSDSGFYLCAWSIIRDRARYGYTFGSGTRLTVV.

V and J are TRBV5-4 and TRBJ2-5, with D possibly matching TRBD2 (5 bases). Germline V gene lookup returns CDR1 SGHNT and CDR2 YYREEE (reference sequence). The CDR3 length is 15 residues. Trimming took 4 bases from V and 5 from J, leaving 18 bases between them. The CDR3 coding sequence is TGTGCCAGCAGCGGACTGCAATCGAGTGCGGAGACCCAGTACTTC. It specifies CASSGLQSSAETQYF. The full variable domain, its missing parts supplied by reference TRBV5-4 and TRBJ2-5, is ETGVTQSPTHLIKTRGQQVTLRCSSQSGHNTVSWYQQALGQGPQFIFQYYREEENGRGNFPPRFSGLQFPNYSSELNVNALELDDSALYLCASSGLQSSAETQYFGPGTRLLVL.

This rearrangement joins TRBV5-1 to TRBJ2-7; 8 nucleotides match TRBD1. This CDR3 is built from 14 residues. Trimming took 2 bases from V and 6 from J; bases not matched to a gene: 7. CDR1 and CDR2 from the germline V gene are SGHRS and YFSETQ. The CDR3 bases are TGCGCCAGCAGCTTCGACAGGGGAACAGGCGAGCAGTACTTC. Its protein product is CASSFDRGTGEQYF.

This clone was observed a handful of times. The chain carries TRBV5-1 and TRBJ2-7; possible D gene TRBD2, 5 bases. The CDR3 spans 15 residues. Trimming removed 5 bases at V and 0 bases at J, with 15 bases between. Germline V CDR1 and CDR2: SGHRS, YFSETQ. CDR3 in DNA: TGCGCCAGCAGTAAGGACGGGGATAGCTCCTACGAGCAGTACTTC. The encoded protein is CASSKDGDSSYEQYF.

The genes are TRBV5-6 and TRBJ1-1; no clear D. The V gene's germline CDR1 is SGHDT and CDR2 YYEEEE. Trimming left V 1 base short and J 2 bases short, with 12 bases between. CDR3 length: 15 residues. The CDR3, as DNA: TGTGCCAGCAGCTTGTTCTCCCGTCCTAACACTGAAGCTTTCTTT. It specifies CASSLFSRPNTEAFF.

There are a few counts of this clone. V usage is TRBV7-2 and J usage is TRBJ2-5, with D perhaps given as TRBD1 or TRBD2 (5 bases each). Trimming shortened V by 1 base and J by 5 bases, and 11 bases separated the two germline ends. This CDR3 contains 14 residues. In germline, CDR1 is SGHTA, CDR2 FQGNSA. The CDR3 protein is CASSLGRGRETQYF. The CDR3 nucleotides read TGTGCCAGCAGCTTAGGACGGGGCAGGGAGACCCAGTACTTC.

This clone appeared many times. The junction and the germline gene differ at one end; a read error may be behind it. This chain uses TRBV2 with TRBJ2-4, with D maybe TRBD2 (6 bases). The CDR3 is 12 amino acids. Germline V gene data show CDR1 as SNHLY and CDR2 as FYNNEI. CDR3 sequence: CASSGDWGGSDF. CDR3 sequence (DNA): TGTGCCAGCAGTGGGGACTGGGGTGGTTCGGACTTC. The full variable domain, rest sourced from reference TRBV2 and TRBJ2-4, is EPEVTQTPSHQVTQMGQEVILRCVPISNHLYFYWYRQILGQKVEFLVSFYNNEISEKSEIFDDQFSVERPDGSNFTLKIRSTKLEDSAMYFCASSGDWGGSDFGAGTRLSVL.

The chain recombines TRBV5-6 with TRBJ1-2, with unresolved D. V gave up 6 bases and J gave up 4 bases, with 10 bases separating them. From germline, CDR1 is SGHDT and CDR2 YYEEEE. The CDR3 runs 12 residues. CDR3 protein: CASKQIPYGYTF. The CDR3 nucleotides are TGTGCCAGCAAACAGATCCCCTATGGCTACACCTTC.

The chain is built from TRBV7-2 and TRBJ1-2; D ambiguous. Looked up from germline, CDR1 is SGHTA and CDR2 is FQGNSA. V was pared by 5 bases and J by 4 bases, with 20 bases between. The CDR3 totals 16 residues. The CDR3: CASSPNPVGLGYGYTF. The CDR3 DNA follows: TGTGCCAGCAGCCCCAATCCAGTCGGCCTTGGCTATGGCTACACCTTC.

This clone was counted between two and nine times. The chain has TRBV6-5 and TRBJ2-7; D is possibly TRBD2 (6 bases). Germline assignment: CDR1 MNHEY and CDR2 SVGAGI. The CDR3 length is 14 residues. The ends were cut back, 6 bases at V and 1 base at J, with 13 bases in the middle. The CDR3 bases are TGTGCCAGCAGGATCCCGGCGGGGTCCTACGAGCAGTACTTC. Its protein is CASRIPAGSYEQYF.

This chain joins TRBV4-2 and TRBJ2-3; tentative D call: TRBD2 (6 bases). CDR3 length: 16 residues. V was clipped by 8 bases and J by 4 bases, with 22 bases between them. Germline values: CDR1 LGHNA, CDR2 YNFKEQ. This chain's CDR3 is CASAKGIPGRPDTQYF. The DNA for the CDR3 is TGTGCCAGCGCCAAAGGGATTCCGGGGAGGCCAGATACGCAGTATTTT.

The chain recombines TRBV18 with TRBJ1-2; 7 bases line up with TRBD1. This CDR3 has 13 amino acids. Germline lookup yields CDR1 KGHSH and CDR2 LQKENI. V dropped 0 bases and J dropped 8; count of bases not matched to a gene: 3. The CDR3 is CASSPPTGSGYTF. CDR3 nucleotides: TGTGCCAGCTCACCACCGACAGGGTCCGGCTACACCTTC.

Many counts were recorded for this clone. V and J are TRBV28 and TRBJ2-1; a possible D gene is TRBD1 (5 bases). In germline, CDR1 is MDHEN, CDR2 SYDVKM. V lost 5 bases and J 2 bases, leaving 16 bases between the germline ends. The CDR3 is 16 amino acids. In nucleotides, the CDR3 is TGTGCCAGCAGTCCGCCGACAGTAGCCGCCTACAATGAGCAGTTCTTC. Protein: CASSPPTVAAYNEQFF.

V is TRBV30 and J is TRBJ2-1; TRBD1 might be the D (5 bases). Trimming removed 4 bases at V and 2 bases at J, with 9 bases between. This CDR3 is 13 amino acids long. Per germline, CDR1 GTSNPN and CDR2 SVGIG (reference sequence). In DNA, the CDR3 is TGTGCCTGGATCTGGACAACCTACAATGAGCAGTTCTTC. Protein: CAWIWTTYNEQFF. The whole variable domain, filled in from reference TRBV30 and TRBJ2-1, reads SQTIHQWPATLVQPVGSPLSLECTVEGTSNPNLYWYRQAAGRGLQLLFYSVGIGQISSEVPQNLSASRPQDRQFILSSKKLLLSDSGFYLCAWIWTTYNEQFFGPGTRLTVL.

This clone occurred a few times. The rearrangement joins TRBV7-2 to TRBJ2-2; D not resolved. Trimming took 2 bases from V and 2 from J, leaving 12 bases between them. Germline values: CDR1 SGHTA, CDR2 FQGNSA. The CDR3 is made up of 16 amino acids. CDR3: CASSLRAGPNTGELFF. DNA of the CDR3: TGTGCCAGCAGCTTACGGGCAGGACCAAACACCGGGGAGCTGTTTTTT.

The chain combines TRBV2 with TRBJ2-1; 7 nucleotides agree with TRBD2. CDR3 size: 15 residues. CDR1 is SNHLY and CDR2 is FYNNEI in the germline V gene. Trimming removed 10 bases from V and 0 bases from J; junction bases left unmatched: 9. This CDR3 reads CAILLWEGSYNEQFF. Here the CDR3 DNA reads TGTGCCATCCTCCTATGGGAGGGCTCCTACAATGAGCAGTTCTTC.

V usage is TRBV5-1 and J usage is TRBJ2-1, with a possible D match to TRBD1 (5 bases). The CDR3 runs to 15 residues. CDR1 is SGHRS and CDR2 is YFSETQ in the germline V gene. The V end was cut by 0 bases, the J end by 10 bases, with 17 bases between. The CDR3 protein is CASSLGTGTVGEQFF. The CDR3 DNA is TGCGCCAGCAGCTTGGGAACAGGTACGGTGGGCGAGCAGTTCTTC.

This clone was seen a few times. The V gene is TRBV7-3, the J gene TRBJ2-2; D is perhaps TRBD1 (6 bases). Germline values: CDR1 SGHTA, CDR2 FQGTGA. Trimming removed 10 bases from V and 7 bases from J, with 19 bases in between. The CDR3 has 14 residues. CDR3 sequence (DNA): TGTGCCACCAAAGGGGGAGTTTACGTCGGGGAGCTGTTTTTT. As protein: CATKGGVYVGELFF.

This clone appeared a few times. The J gene is TRBJ1-2, the V gene TRBV18; D possibly corresponds to TRBD1 (5 bases). This CDR3 comprises 14 residues. V lost 0 bases and J lost 4, with 9 bases in between. CDR1 and CDR2 (germline): KGHSH, LQKENI. In DNA, the CDR3 is TGTGCCAGCTCACCACCGTTAGGGACCTATGGCTACACCTTC. Its translation is CASSPPLGTYGYTF.

This clone was observed a few times. The chain uses TRBV19 and TRBJ2-1; no firm D call. Trimming took 4 bases from V and 4 from J, leaving 8 bases between them. This CDR3 spans 13 amino acids. Germline V lookup: CDR1 LNHDA, CDR2 SQIVND (reference sequence). This CDR3 is CASSNDFYNEQFF. The CDR3 coding sequence is TGTGCCAGTAGTAATGACTTTTACAATGAGCAGTTCTTC.

In its sample, this clone was seen a few times. The chain has TRBV18 and TRBJ2-1; 11 positions agree with TRBD2. Germline V gene lookup returns CDR1 KGHSH and CDR2 LQKENI. J gave up 9 bases and V 6 bases, and 7 bases lay outside the gene matches. The CDR3 spans 14 residues. CDR3 loop: CASSVAGGDGEQFF. CDR3 DNA sequence: TGTGCCAGCTCGGTAGCGGGAGGGGACGGTGAGCAGTTCTTC. Full variable domain (missing parts from reference TRBV18 and TRBJ2-1): NAGVMQNPRHLVRRRGQEARLRCSPMKGHSHVYWYRQLPEEGLKFMVYLQKENIIDESGMPKERFSAEFPKEGPSILRIQQVVRGDSAAYFCASSVAGGDGEQFFGPGTRLTVL.

The rearrangement joins TRBV11-3 to TRBJ1-2; TRBD1 might be the D (6 bases). Germline CDR1 is SGHNT and CDR2 is YENEEA. V was cut by 4 bases and J by 2 bases, with 8 bases left in between. The CDR3 spans 13 residues. The CDR3 DNA follows: TGTGCCAGCAGCTCGGGACAAAACTATGGCTACACCTTC. Protein product: CASSSGQNYGYTF.

The rearrangement joins TRBV5-1 to TRBJ2-3; 13 positions agree with TRBD2. CDR1 and CDR2 from the germline V gene are SGHRS and YFSETQ. The CDR3 is 16 residues long. Losses at the gene ends were 0 bases for V and 4 bases for J; bases not matched to a gene: 2. CDR3 coding DNA: TGCGCCAGCAGCTTGGGGACTAGCGGGAGTGCAGATACGCAGTATTTT. This sequence encodes CASSLGTSGSADTQYF.

This clone was found many times. The CDR3 nucleotides are TGTGCCAGCAGCTTAGCAGGGGGCAACTACAATGAGCAGTTCTTC. Its protein is CASSLAGGNYNEQFF. J is TRBJ2-1 and V is TRBV7-9; 7 bases are a match to TRBD1. The CDR3 consists of 15 residues. Per germline, CDR1 SEHNR and CDR2 FQNEAQ (reference sequence). J lost 3 bases, V lost 0 bases, and 2 bases had no gene match.

This clone was counted at least ten times. The genes are TRBV7-2 and TRBJ2-3; TRBD2 matches at 9 bases. Germline V gene sequence: CDR1 SGHTA, CDR2 FQGNSA. Germline trimming cut 2 bases from V and 2 bases from J; bases unmatched to any gene: 2. The CDR3 covers 15 residues. In DNA form, the CDR3 reads TGTGCCAGCAGCTTACTAGCGGGGATCACAGATACGCAGTATTTT. It is translated as CASSLLAGITDTQYF.

The chain combines TRBV6-1 with TRBJ1-2; possible D gene TRBD1, 5 bases. CDR1 MNHNS and CDR2 SASEGT come from the germline V gene. V gave up 6 bases and J gave up 1 base, with 6 bases separating them. The CDR3 totals 12 residues. In nucleotides, the CDR3 is TGTGCCAGCAGCAGGGATAACTATGGCTACACCTTC. This sequence encodes CASSRDNYGYTF.

This clone was picked up a small number of times. V usage is TRBV2 and J usage is TRBJ1-1; D ambiguous. CDR1 is SNHLY, CDR2 FYNNEI, per germline. The CDR3 runs 15 residues. Between the trimmed V and J ends, which lost 2 bases and 9 bases, there was a span of 19 bases. CDR3 coding DNA: TGTGCCAGCAGTGAATCAGCCGGTAGAGTGACAAAAGCTTTCTTT. Amino acids: CASSESAGRVTKAFF.

The chain uses TRBV14 and TRBJ2-5, with D perhaps matching TRBD1 or TRBD2 (6 bases each). Judging by the DNA end, TRBJ2-4 fits better; the J call may be wrong. CDR3 length equals 14 residues. CDR1 and CDR2 from the germline V gene are SGHDN and FVKESK. The CDR3 is CASSQVGAGNIQYF. The CDR3 nucleotides read TGTGCCAGCAGCCAAGTGGGGGCGGGGAACATTCAGTACTTC.